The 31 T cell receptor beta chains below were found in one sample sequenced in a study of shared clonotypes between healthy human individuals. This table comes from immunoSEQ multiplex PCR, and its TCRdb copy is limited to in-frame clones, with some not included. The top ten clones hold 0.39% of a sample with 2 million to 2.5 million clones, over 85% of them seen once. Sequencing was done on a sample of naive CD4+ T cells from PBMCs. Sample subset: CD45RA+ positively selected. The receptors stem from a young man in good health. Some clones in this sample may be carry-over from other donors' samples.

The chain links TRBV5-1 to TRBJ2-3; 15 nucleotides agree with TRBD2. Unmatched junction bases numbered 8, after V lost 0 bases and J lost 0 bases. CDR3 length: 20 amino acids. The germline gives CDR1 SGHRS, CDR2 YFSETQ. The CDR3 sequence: CASSLAPPGLAGGSTDTQYF. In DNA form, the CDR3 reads TGCGCCAGCAGCTTGGCACCTCCGGGACTAGCGGGGGGTAGCACAGATACGCAGTATTTT.

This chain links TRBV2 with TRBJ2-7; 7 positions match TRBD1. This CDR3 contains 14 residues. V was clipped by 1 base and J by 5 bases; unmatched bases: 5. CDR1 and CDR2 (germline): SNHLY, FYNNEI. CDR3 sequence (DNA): TGTGCCAGCAGTGAAGAACAGGGGACCCACGAGCAGTACTTC. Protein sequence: CASSEEQGTHEQYF.

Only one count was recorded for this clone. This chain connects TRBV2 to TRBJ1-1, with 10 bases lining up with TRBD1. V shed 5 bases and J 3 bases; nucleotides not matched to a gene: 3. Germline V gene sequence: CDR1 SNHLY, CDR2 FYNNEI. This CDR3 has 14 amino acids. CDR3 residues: CASSSGTGDTEAFF. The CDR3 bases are TGTGCCAGCAGTTCCGGGACAGGGGACACTGAAGCTTTCTTT.

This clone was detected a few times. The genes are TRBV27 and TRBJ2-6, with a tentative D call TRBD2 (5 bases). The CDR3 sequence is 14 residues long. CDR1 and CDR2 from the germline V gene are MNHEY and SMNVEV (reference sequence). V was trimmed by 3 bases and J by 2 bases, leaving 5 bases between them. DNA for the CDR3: TGTGCCAGCAGTTTGAGGGCTGGGGCCAACGTCCTGACTTTC. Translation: CASSLRAGANVLTF. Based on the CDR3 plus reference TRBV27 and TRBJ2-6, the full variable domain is EAQVTQNPRYLITVTGKKLTVTCSQNMNHEYMSWYRQDPGLGLRQIYYSMNVEVTDKGDVPEGYKVSRKEKRNFPLILESPSPNQTSLYFCASSLRAGANVLTFGAGSRLTVL.

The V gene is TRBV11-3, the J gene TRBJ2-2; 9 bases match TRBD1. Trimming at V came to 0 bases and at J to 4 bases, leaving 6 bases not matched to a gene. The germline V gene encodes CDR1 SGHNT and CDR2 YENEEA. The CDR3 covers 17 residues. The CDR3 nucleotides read TGTGCCAGCAGCTTAGATCTATGGGGACAGGGCACCGGGGAGCTGTTTTTT. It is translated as CASSLDLWGQGTGELFF.

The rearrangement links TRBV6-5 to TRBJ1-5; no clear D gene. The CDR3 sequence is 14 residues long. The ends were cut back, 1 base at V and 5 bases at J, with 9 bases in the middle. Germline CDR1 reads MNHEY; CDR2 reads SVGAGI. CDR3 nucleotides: TGTGCCAGCAGTTACTACAGAACCGATCAGCCCCAGCATTTT. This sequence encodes CASSYYRTDQPQHF.

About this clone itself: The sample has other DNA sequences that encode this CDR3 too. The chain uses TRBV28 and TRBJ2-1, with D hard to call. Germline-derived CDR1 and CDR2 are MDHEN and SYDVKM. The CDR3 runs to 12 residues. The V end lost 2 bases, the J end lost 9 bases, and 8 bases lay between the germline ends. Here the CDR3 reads CASSLRVGEQFF. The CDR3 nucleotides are TGTGCCAGCAGTTTACGCGTGGGTGAGCAGTTCTTC. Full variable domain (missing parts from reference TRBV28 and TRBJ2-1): DVKVTQSSRYLVKRTGEKVFLECVQDMDHENMFWYRQDPGLGLRLIYFSYDVKMKEKGDIPEGYSVSREKKERFSLILESASTNQTSMYLCASSLRVGEQFFGPGTRLTVL.

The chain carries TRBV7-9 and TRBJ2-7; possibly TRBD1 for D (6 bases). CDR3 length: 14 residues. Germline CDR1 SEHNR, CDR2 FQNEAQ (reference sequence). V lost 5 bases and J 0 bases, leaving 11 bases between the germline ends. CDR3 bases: TGTGCCAGCAGCGATACAGGGACCTCCTACGAGCAGTACTTC. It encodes CASSDTGTSYEQYF.

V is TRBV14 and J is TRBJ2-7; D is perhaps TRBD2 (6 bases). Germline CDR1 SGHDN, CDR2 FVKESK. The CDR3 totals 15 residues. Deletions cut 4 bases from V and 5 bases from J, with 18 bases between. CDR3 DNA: TGTGCCAGCAGCCCCCTCGGAGGGGCGAGCGACGAGCAGTACTTC. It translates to CASSPLGGASDEQYF.

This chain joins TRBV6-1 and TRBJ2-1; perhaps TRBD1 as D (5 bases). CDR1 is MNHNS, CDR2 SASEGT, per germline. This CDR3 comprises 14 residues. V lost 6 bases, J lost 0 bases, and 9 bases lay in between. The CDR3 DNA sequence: TGTGCCAGCAGCCAGGGTAACTCCTACAATGAGCAGTTCTTC. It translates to CASSQGNSYNEQFF.

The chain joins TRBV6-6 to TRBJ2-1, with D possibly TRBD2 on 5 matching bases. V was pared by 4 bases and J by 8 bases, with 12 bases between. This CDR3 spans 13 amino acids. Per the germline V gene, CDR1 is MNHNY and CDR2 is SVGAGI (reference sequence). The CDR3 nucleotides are TGTGCCAGCAGTTCACTGACCGGGGATGAGCAGTTCTTC. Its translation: CASSSLTGDEQFF.

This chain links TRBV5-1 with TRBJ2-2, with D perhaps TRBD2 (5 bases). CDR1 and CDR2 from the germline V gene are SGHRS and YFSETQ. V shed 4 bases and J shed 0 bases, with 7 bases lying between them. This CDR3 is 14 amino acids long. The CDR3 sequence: CASSGRSNTGELFF. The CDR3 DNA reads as TGCGCCAGCAGCGGGAGATCGAACACCGGGGAGCTGTTTTTT.

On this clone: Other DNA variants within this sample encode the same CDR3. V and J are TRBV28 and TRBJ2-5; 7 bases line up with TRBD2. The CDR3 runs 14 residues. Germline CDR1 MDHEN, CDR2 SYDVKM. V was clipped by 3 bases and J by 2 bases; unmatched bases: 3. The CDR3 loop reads CASSLPSGQETQYF. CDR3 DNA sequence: TGTGCCAGCAGTTTGCCTAGCGGTCAAGAGACCCAGTACTTC.

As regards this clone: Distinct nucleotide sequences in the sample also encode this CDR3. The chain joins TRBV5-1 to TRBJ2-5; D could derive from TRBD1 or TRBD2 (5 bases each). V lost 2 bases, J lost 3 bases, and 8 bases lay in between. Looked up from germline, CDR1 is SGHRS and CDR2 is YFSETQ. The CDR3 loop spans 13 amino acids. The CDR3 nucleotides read TGCGCCAGCAGCTTACTAGGGGAAGAGACCCAGTACTTC. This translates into CASSLLGEETQYF.

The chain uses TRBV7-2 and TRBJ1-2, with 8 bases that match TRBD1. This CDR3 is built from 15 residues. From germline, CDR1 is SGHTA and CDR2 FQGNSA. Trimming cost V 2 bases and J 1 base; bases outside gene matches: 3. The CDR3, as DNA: TGTGCCAGCAGCTTACGCAGGGGGCTTAACTATGGCTACACCTTC. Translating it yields CASSLRRGLNYGYTF.

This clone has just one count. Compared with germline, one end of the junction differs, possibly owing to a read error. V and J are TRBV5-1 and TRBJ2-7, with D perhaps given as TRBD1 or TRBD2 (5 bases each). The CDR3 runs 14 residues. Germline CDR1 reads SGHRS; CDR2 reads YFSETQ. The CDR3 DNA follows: TGCGCCAGCAGGTTGGACGGGGCCACCTACGAGCAGTACTTC. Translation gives CASRLDGATYEQYF. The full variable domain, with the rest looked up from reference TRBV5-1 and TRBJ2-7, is KAGVTQTPRYLIKTRGQQVTLSCSPISGHRSVSWYQQTPGQGLQFLFEYFSETQRNKGNFPGRFSGRQFSNSRSEMNVSTLELGDSALYLCASRLDGATYEQYFGPGTRLTVT.

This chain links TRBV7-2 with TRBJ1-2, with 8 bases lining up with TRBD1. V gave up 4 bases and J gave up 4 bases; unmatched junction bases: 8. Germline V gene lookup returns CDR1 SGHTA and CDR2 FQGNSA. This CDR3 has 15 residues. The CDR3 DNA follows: TGTGCCAGCAGCTCCCAGGGGGCCGTTGTCTATGGCTACACCTTC. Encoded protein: CASSSQGAVVYGYTF.

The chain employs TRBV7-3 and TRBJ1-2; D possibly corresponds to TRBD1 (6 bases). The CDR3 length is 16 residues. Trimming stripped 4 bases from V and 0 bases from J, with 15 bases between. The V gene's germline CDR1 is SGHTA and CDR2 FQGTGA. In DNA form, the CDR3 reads TGTGCCAGCAGCTCGGGCGGGGGCTTTTCTAACTATGGCTACACCTTC. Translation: CASSSGGGFSNYGYTF.

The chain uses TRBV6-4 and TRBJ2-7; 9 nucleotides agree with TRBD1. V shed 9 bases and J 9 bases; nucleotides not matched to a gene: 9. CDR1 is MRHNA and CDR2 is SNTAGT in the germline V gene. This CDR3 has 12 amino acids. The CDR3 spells CARRTGVSGQYF. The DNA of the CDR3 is TGTGCCAGGAGGACAGGGGTGTCTGGGCAGTACTTC.

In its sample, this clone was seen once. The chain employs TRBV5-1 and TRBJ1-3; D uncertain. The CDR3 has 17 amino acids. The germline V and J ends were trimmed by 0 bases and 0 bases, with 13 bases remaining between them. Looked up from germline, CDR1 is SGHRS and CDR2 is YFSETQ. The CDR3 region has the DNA TGCGCCAGCAGCTTGGCCGATCTCGGCCGCTCTGGAAACACCATATATTTT. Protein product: CASSLADLGRSGNTIYF.

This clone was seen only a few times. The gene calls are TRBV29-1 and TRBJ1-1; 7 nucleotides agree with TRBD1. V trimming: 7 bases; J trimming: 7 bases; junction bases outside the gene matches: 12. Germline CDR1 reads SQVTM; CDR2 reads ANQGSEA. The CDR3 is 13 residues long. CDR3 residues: CSAGTAPTNEAFF. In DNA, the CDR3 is TGCAGCGCCGGGACAGCACCTACAAATGAAGCTTTCTTT.

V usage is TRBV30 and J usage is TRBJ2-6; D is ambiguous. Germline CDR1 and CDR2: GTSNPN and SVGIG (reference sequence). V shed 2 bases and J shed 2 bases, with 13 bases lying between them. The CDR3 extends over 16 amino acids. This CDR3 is CAWSRLIGAGANVLTF. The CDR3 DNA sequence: TGTGCCTGGAGTCGGTTAATTGGGGCTGGGGCCAACGTCCTGACTTTC. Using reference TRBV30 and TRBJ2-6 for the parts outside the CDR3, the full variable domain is SQTIHQWPATLVQPVGSPLSLECTVEGTSNPNLYWYRQAAGRGLQLLFYSVGIGQISSEVPQNLSASRPQDRQFILSSKKLLLSDSGFYLCAWSRLIGAGANVLTFGAGSRLTVL.

CDR3 bases: TGTGCCAGCAGTGAAGGTCAGGGCAGCAATAAACTGTTTTTT. Its protein product is CASSEGQGSNKLFF. V gene TRBV2 combines with J gene TRBJ1-4; possibly TRBD1 for D (5 bases). V was pared by 1 base and J by 11 bases, with 14 bases between. Germline loops: CDR1 SNHLY, CDR2 FYNNEI. The CDR3 has 14 amino acids.

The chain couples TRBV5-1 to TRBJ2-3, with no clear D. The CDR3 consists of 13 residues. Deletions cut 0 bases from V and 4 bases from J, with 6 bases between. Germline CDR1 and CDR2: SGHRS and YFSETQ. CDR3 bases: TGCGCCAGCAGCTTGGTCCCGCCAGATACGCAGTATTTT. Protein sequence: CASSLVPPDTQYF.

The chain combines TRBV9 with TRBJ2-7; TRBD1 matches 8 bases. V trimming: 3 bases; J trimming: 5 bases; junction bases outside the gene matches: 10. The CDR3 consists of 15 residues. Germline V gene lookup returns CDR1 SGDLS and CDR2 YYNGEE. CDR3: CASSARGQGRDEQYF. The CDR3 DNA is TGTGCCAGCAGCGCCCGAGGACAGGGACGTGACGAGCAGTACTTC.

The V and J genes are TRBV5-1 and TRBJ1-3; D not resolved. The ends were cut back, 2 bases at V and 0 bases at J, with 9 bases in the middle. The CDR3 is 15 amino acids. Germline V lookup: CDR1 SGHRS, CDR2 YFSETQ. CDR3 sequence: CASSFAAASGNTIYF. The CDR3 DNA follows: TGCGCCAGCAGCTTCGCCGCGGCCTCTGGAAACACCATATATTTT.

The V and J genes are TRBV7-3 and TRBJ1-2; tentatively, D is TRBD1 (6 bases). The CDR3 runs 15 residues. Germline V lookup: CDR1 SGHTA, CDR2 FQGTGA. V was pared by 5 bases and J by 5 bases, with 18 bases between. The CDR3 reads CASSRDGTRAYGYTF. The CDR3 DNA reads TGTGCCAGCAGCCGCGACGGGACAAGGGCGTATGGCTACACCTTC.

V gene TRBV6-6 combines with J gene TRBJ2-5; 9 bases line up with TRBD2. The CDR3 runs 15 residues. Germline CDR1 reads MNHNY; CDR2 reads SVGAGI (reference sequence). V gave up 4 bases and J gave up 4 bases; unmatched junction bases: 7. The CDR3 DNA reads TGTGCCAGCAGTTTGTTTGGCGGGAGGGGAGAGACCCAGTACTTC. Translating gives CASSLFGGRGETQYF.

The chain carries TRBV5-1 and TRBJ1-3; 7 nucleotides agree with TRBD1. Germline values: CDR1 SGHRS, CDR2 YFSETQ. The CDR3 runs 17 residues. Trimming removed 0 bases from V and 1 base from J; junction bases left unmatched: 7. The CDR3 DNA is TGCGCCAGCAGCTTGGTGACAGGGAGGTTGTCTGGAAACACCATATATTTT. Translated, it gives CASSLVTGRLSGNTIYF.

CDR3 bases: TGTGCCAGCAGCTTTGCGCCTAGCGGGAGCACAGATACGCAGTATTTT. It codes for CASSFAPSGSTDTQYF. V is TRBV12-1 and J is TRBJ2-3; TRBD2, the D gene given by the table, was not confirmed from the DNA. TRBV12-1 is a pseudogene locus. The CDR3 is made up of 16 amino acids.

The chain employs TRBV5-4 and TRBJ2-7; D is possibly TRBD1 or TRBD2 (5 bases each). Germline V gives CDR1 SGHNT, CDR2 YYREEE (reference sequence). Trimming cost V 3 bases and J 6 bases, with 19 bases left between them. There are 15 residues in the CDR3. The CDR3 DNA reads TGTGCCAGCAGCTCCCCCCGGGGCGCCGACGGCGAGCAGTACTTC. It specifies CASSSPRGADGEQYF. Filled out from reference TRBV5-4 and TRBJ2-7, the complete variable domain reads ETGVTQSPTHLIKTRGQQVTLRCSSQSGHNTVSWYQQALGQGPQFIFQYYREEENGRGNFPPRFSGLQFPNYSSELNVNALELDDSALYLCASSSPRGADGEQYFGPGTRLTVT.